These 21 T cell receptor beta chains originate from one sample sequenced in a study of OX40 agonist ivuxolimab in advanced cancers. Profiled with immunoSEQ multiplex PCR; TCRdb holds only in-frame clones, not every one. This sample has about 80,000 clones, with about nine tenths found just once. The starting material was CD4+ or CD8+ T cells sorted from blood, obtained in a trial of the OX40 agonist ivuxolimab. These TCRs come from an adult with an advanced solid tumor such as melanoma, head and neck, liver or kidney cancer.

The CDR3: CASSPTGTSGGKQFF. The CDR3 DNA sequence: TGTGCCAGCAGCCCGACAGGAACTAGCGGGGGTAAGCAGTTCTTC. J is TRBJ2-1 and V is TRBV11-3; 11 bases match TRBD2. Unmatched junction bases numbered 11, after V lost 5 bases and J lost 11 bases. This CDR3 has 15 amino acids. Germline V lookup: CDR1 SGHNT, CDR2 YENEEA.

This rearrangement joins TRBV2 to TRBJ2-3, with a weak D call TRBD2 (6 bases). CDR3 length: 13 residues. Germline CDR1 SNHLY, CDR2 FYNNEI. Trimming left V 8 bases short and J 2 bases short, with 11 bases between. The CDR3 DNA is TGTGCCAGCGGGGGACTTTTCACAGATACGCAGTATTTT. Translation: CASGGLFTDTQYF.

V usage is TRBV5-1 and J usage is TRBJ2-3, with a tentative D call TRBD1 (6 bases). The length of the CDR3 is 13 residues. CDR1 is SGHRS and CDR2 is YFSETQ in the germline V gene. V was clipped by 4 bases and J by 4 bases, with 10 bases between them. CDR3 region: CASSLRGADTQYF. In DNA, the CDR3 is TGCGCCAGCAGCCTCAGGGGCGCAGATACGCAGTATTTT.

The J gene is TRBJ1-5, the V gene TRBV6-1, with D possibly matching TRBD1 (6 bases). The CDR3 spans 15 residues. Germline CDR1 is MNHNS and CDR2 is SASEGT. Between the trimmed V and J ends, which lost 5 bases and 1 base, there was a span of 12 bases. The chain's CDR3 is CASSPLGGSNQPQHF. CDR3 sequence (DNA): TGTGCCAGCAGTCCCTTAGGGGGGAGCAATCAGCCCCAGCATTTT.

The V call is TRBV9, the J call TRBJ2-1; 14 positions agree with TRBD2. This CDR3 has 15 amino acids. The V gene's germline CDR1 is SGDLS and CDR2 YYNGEE. V trimming: 3 bases; J trimming: 12 bases; junction bases outside the gene matches: 8. The CDR3 DNA reads TGTGCCAGCAGCGCCGGACTAGCGGGGGGTTTTGGGCAGTTCTTC. Translated, it gives CASSAGLAGGFGQFF.

The chain is built from TRBV6-1 and TRBJ1-5, with 8 bases matching TRBD1. The CDR3 loop spans 15 amino acids. Losses at the gene ends were 6 bases for V and 4 bases for J; bases not matched to a gene: 8. Germline V gives CDR1 MNHNS, CDR2 SASEGT. This CDR3 reads CASSYGQGGNQPQHF. The CDR3 nucleotides read TGTGCCAGCAGCTACGGACAGGGTGGAAATCAGCCCCAGCATTTT.

This clone has a handful of counts. This chain joins TRBV9 and TRBJ1-3; maybe TRBD1 (5 bases). The germline V gene encodes CDR1 SGDLS and CDR2 YYNGEE. V lost 2 bases and J lost 5, with 14 bases in between. The CDR3 has 15 residues. CDR3 DNA sequence: TGTGCCAGCAGCGTCGACAGCCTAGGCAGAAACACCATATATTTT. Residues: CASSVDSLGRNTIYF. The variable domain in full, with the rest retrieved from reference TRBV9 and TRBJ1-3, is DSGVTQTPKHLITATGQRVTLRCSPRSGDLSVYWYQQSLDQGLQFLIQYYNGEERAKGNILERFSAQQFPDLHSELNLSSLELGDSALYFCASSVDSLGRNTIYFGEGSWLTVV.

This clone was recorded once. This chain connects TRBV11-1 to TRBJ2-4; D possibly corresponds to TRBD2 (5 bases). V shed 2 bases and J shed 1 base, with 9 bases lying between them. The CDR3 spans 15 residues. CDR1 and CDR2 from the germline V gene are SGHAT and FQDESV (reference sequence). The CDR3 DNA sequence: TGTGCCAGCAGCTTATTCGGGGTGGCCAAAAACATTCAGTACTTC. This codes for CASSLFGVAKNIQYF.

The V gene is TRBV2, the J gene TRBJ2-4; TRBD1 agrees at 9 bases. The CDR3 has 15 residues. V dropped 4 bases and J dropped 1; count of bases not matched to a gene: 2. The germline CDR1 and CDR2 sequences are SNHLY and FYNNEI. CDR3 in DNA: TGTGCCAGCAGTGGTGGGACAGGGGCCAAAAACATTCAGTACTTC. This translates into CASSGGTGAKNIQYF.

The CDR3 loop is CASRTDRGSGNTIYF. CDR3 nucleotides: TGCGCCAGCAGAACCGACAGGGGCTCTGGAAACACCATATATTTT. The chain carries TRBV4-1 and TRBJ1-3; 8 positions agree with TRBD1. Germline CDR1 and CDR2: MGHRA and YSYEKL. This CDR3 is built from 15 residues. The J segment lost 0 bases and the V segment lost 6 bases, leaving 4 bases of the junction unmatched.

The gene calls are TRBV5-1 and TRBJ1-4, with TRBD1 matching over 9 bases. The CDR3 is made up of 14 amino acids. Unmatched junction bases numbered 5, after V lost 4 bases and J lost 7 bases. Per the germline V gene, CDR1 is SGHRS and CDR2 is YFSETQ. The DNA for the CDR3 is TGCGCCAGCAGCGGGGACAGGGCGGGTGAAAAACTGTTTTTT. It codes for CASSGDRAGEKLFF.

Comment on this clone: One end of the junction is discordant with germline, which a read error may explain. J is TRBJ2-7 and V is TRBV5-1; the match to TRBD1 covers 9 bases. Germline lookup yields CDR1 SGHRS and CDR2 YFSETQ. The CDR3 has 15 residues. CDR3 bases: TGTGCCAGCAGCTCTGACAGGGGGTGGTCCTACGAGCAGTACTTC. Translating it yields CASSSDRGWSYEQYF.

This clone showed up just once. This chain connects TRBV30 to TRBJ1-4; no firm D call. Germline values: CDR1 GTSNPN, CDR2 SVGIG (reference sequence). V lost 0 bases to trimming and J lost 8 bases, with 16 bases between them. The CDR3 loop spans 15 amino acids. The CDR3: CAWSVPRGVGEKLFF. The CDR3 nucleotides read TGTGCCTGGAGTGTACCTCGGGGAGTAGGGGAAAAACTGTTTTTT.

The chain employs TRBV4-2 and TRBJ1-5, with TRBD1 identical over 7 bases. The germline V gene encodes CDR1 LGHNA and CDR2 YNFKEQ. J was trimmed by 7 bases and V by 0 bases; bases with no gene match: 9. CDR3 length: 16 amino acids. This chain's CDR3 is CASSQDWGAGGQPQHF. CDR3 sequence (DNA): TGTGCCAGCAGCCAAGATTGGGGGGCAGGGGGGCAGCCCCAGCATTTT.

The chain is built from TRBV27 and TRBJ1-2; 10 nucleotides line up with TRBD1. Germline V lookup: CDR1 MNHEY, CDR2 SMNVEV (reference sequence). Trimming removed 4 bases from V and 8 bases from J; junction bases left unmatched: 13. This CDR3 is built from 16 residues. The CDR3 sequence: CASSSFTRQGAQGYTF. CDR3 sequence (DNA): TGTGCCAGCAGTTCCTTTACCCGACAGGGGGCTCAAGGCTACACCTTC.

In its sample, this clone was seen once. The chain's CDR3 is CASSYPSPKGGYIQYF. For the CDR3, the DNA is TGTGCCAGCAGTTACCCCTCGCCGAAGGGGGGTTACATTCAGTACTTC. The chain couples TRBV6-6 to TRBJ2-4; D tentatively reads TRBD1 or TRBD2 (6 bases each). This CDR3 contains 16 residues. Germline CDR1 is MNHNY and CDR2 is SVGAGI (reference sequence). V dropped 2 bases and J dropped 8 bases, with 19 bases sitting between them.

A note on this clone: Other DNA sequences in this sample translate to the same CDR3. This rearrangement joins TRBV5-6 to TRBJ2-2; D remains ambiguous. CDR3 length equals 12 residues. Germline lookup yields CDR1 SGHDT and CDR2 YYEEEE. Deletions cut 4 bases from V and 7 bases from J, with 8 bases between. DNA of the CDR3: TGTGCCAGCAGCCCCAGCCGCGGGGAGCTGTTTTTT. Its translation: CASSPSRGELFF.

The chain employs TRBV5-5 and TRBJ2-2; 7 bases align to TRBD2. Per the germline V gene, CDR1 is SGHKS and CDR2 is YYEKEE (reference sequence). This CDR3 is 15 amino acids long. V gave up 2 bases and J gave up 0 bases; unmatched junction bases: 1. The DNA for the CDR3 is TGTGCCAGCAGCTTCGGGACTACGAACACCGGGGAGCTGTTTTTT. Residues: CASSFGTTNTGELFF.

The J gene is TRBJ1-1, the V gene TRBV7-2; D remains unclear. The V gene's germline CDR1 is SGHTA and CDR2 FQGNSA. There are 14 residues in the CDR3. V lost 1 base and J lost 5, with 11 bases in between. The CDR3 nucleotides read TGTGCCAGCAGCTTAGACACCCGAAGAACTGAAGCTTTCTTT. Encoded protein: CASSLDTRRTEAFF. Filled out from reference TRBV7-2 and TRBJ1-1, the complete variable domain reads GAGVSQSPSNKVTEKGKDVELRCDPISGHTALYWYRQSLGQGLEFLIYFQGNSAPDKSGLPSDRFSAERTGGSVSTLTIQRTQQEDSAVYLCASSLDTRRTEAFFGQGTRLTVV.

The genes are TRBV28 and TRBJ1-2; 8 bases fit TRBD1. The germline CDR1 and CDR2 sequences are MDHEN and SYDVKM. The CDR3 is 14 amino acids. With 4 bases clipped from V and 7 bases from J, the junction kept 8 bases outside the gene matches. The DNA for the CDR3 is TGTGCCAGCAGTTATCTGGGACAGGTGGGTGGCTACACCTTC. Translating gives CASSYLGQVGGYTF.

A single count supports this clone. The V call is TRBV5-4, the J call TRBJ1-1; a possible D gene is TRBD1 (6 bases). The germline V and J ends were trimmed by 4 bases and 1 base, with 17 bases remaining between them. Germline CDR1 is SGHNT and CDR2 is YYREEE (reference sequence). This CDR3 region has 16 residues. CDR3 region: CASSLDRPRGNTEAFF. For the CDR3, the DNA is TGTGCCAGCAGCCTCGACAGGCCGAGGGGGAACACTGAAGCTTTCTTT. Supplemented by reference TRBV5-4 and TRBJ1-1, the full variable domain reads ETGVTQSPTHLIKTRGQQVTLRCSSQSGHNTVSWYQQALGQGPQFIFQYYREEENGRGNFPPRFSGLQFPNYSSELNVNALELDDSALYLCASSLDRPRGNTEAFFGQGTRLTVV.